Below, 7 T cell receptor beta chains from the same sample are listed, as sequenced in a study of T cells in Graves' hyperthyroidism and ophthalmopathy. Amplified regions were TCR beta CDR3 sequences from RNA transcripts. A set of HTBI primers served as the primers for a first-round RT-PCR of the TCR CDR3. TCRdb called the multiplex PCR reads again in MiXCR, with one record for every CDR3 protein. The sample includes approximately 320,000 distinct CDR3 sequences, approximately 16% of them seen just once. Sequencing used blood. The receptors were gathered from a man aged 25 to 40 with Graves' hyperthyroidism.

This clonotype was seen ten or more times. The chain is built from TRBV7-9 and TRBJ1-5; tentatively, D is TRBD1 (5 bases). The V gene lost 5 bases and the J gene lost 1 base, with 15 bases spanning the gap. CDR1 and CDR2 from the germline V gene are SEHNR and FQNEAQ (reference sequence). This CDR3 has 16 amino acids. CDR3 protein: CASSRFAAGSNQPQHF. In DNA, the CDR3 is TGTGCCAGCAGCCGCTTTGCCGCAGGGAGCAATCAGCCCCAGCATTTT.

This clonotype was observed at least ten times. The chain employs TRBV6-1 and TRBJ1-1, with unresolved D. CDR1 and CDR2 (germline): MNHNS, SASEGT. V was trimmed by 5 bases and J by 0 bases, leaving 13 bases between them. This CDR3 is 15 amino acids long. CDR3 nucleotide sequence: TGTGCCAGCAGTTACACTAGGGCCATGAACACTGAAGCTTTCTTT. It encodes CASSYTRAMNTEAFF.

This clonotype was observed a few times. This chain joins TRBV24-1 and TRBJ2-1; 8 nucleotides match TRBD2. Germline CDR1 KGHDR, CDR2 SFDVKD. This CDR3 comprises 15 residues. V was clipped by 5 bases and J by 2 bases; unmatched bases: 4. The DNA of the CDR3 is TGTGCCACCAGTGGGGGGGGACTAGCCTACAATGAGCAGTTCTTC. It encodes CATSGGGLAYNEQFF.

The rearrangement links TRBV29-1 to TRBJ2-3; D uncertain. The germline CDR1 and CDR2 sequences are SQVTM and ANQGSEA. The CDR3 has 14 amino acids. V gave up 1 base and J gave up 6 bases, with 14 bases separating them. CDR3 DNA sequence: TGCAGCGTTGAAGCCGGACGTGAAAGGGATACGCAGTATTTT. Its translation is CSVEAGRERDTQYF.

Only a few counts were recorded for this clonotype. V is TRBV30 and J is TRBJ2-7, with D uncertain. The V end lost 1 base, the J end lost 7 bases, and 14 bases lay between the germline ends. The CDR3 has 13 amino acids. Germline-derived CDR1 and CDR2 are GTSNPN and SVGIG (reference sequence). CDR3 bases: TGTGCCTGGAGTGCTATTCTTCTCGGGGAGCAGTACTTC. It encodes CAWSAILLGEQYF.

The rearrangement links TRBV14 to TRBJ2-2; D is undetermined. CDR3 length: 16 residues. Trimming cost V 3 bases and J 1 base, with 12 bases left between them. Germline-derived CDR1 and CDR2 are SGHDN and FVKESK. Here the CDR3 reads CASSHLLLKNTGELFF. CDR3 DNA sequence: TGTGCCAGCAGCCATCTATTACTAAAGAACACCGGGGAGCTGTTTTTT.

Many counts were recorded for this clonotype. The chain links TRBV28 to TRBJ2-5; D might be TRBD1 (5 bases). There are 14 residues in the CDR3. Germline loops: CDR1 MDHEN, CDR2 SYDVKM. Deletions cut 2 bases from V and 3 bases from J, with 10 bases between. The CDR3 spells CASSLRGRKETQYF. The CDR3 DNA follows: TGTGCCAGCAGTTTAAGGGGAAGGAAAGAGACCCAGTACTTC.